This entry lists 30 T cell receptor beta chains sequenced from one sample in a study of T cell responses to AZD1222 COVID-19 vaccine. The method was immunoSEQ multiplex PCR; TCRdb's version includes in-frame clones alone and lacks a portion of them. This table holds 90,000 to 110,000 clones, more than 75% found once. The material sequenced was peripheral blood, taken 28 days after the second AZD1222 dose. The receptors come from an adult who received the AZD1222 COVID-19 vaccine.

V and J are TRBV18 and TRBJ2-5; tentative D call: TRBD2 (6 bases). CDR1 is KGHSH, CDR2 LQKENI, per germline. The ends were cut back, 3 bases at V and 2 bases at J, with 13 bases in the middle. The CDR3 consists of 15 residues. This CDR3 reads CASSPSGSSQETQYF. As DNA, the CDR3 is TGTGCCAGCTCACCTAGCGGTAGCTCACAAGAGACCCAGTACTTC.

The chain is built from TRBV7-2 and TRBJ2-1; weak D call: TRBD2 (5 bases). With 1 base removed from V and 7 bases from J, the gap between germline ends came to 11 bases. This CDR3 is built from 14 residues. CDR1 SGHTA and CDR2 FQGNSA come from the germline V gene. CDR3 region: CASSLVFGENEQFF. The CDR3 DNA is TGTGCCAGCAGCTTAGTCTTTGGGGAGAATGAGCAGTTCTTC.

The chain recombines TRBV30 with TRBJ1-1; no clear D gene. Germline CDR1 and CDR2: GTSNPN and SVGIG (reference sequence). V lost 4 bases, J lost 4 bases, and 10 bases lay in between. There are 12 residues in the CDR3. The CDR3 loop is CAWNGIFTEAFF. The CDR3 DNA reads TGTGCCTGGAACGGGATTTTCACTGAAGCTTTCTTT.

This chain connects TRBV5-6 to TRBJ1-4; TRBD1 is a possible D gene (6 bases). V was clipped by 0 bases and J by 2 bases, with 11 bases between them. The length of the CDR3 is 16 residues. The germline V gene has CDR1 SGHDT and CDR2 YYEEEE. The CDR3 protein is CASSLAGGSTNEKLFF. The CDR3 DNA reads TGTGCCAGCAGCTTGGCGGGGGGCTCTACTAATGAAAAACTGTTTTTT. Full variable domain (remainder filled in from reference TRBV5-6 and TRBJ1-4): DAGVTQSPTHLIKTRGQQVTLRCSPKSGHDTVSWYQQALGQGPQFIFQYYEEEERQRGNFPDRFSGHQFPNYSSELNVNALLLGDSALYLCASSLAGGSTNEKLFFGSGTQLSVL.

The chain's CDR3 is CARSLGPHRGRNRYTF. The CDR3, as DNA: TGTGCCAGAAGCTTGGGCCCCCACAGGGGGCGAAATCGCTACACCTTC. V is TRBV5-3 and J is TRBJ1-2; 9 nucleotides match TRBD1. TRBV5-3 is identified as an open reading frame with a role that is uncertain. CDR3 length: 16 residues. V was clipped by 0 bases and J by 9 bases; unmatched bases: 12.

V usage is TRBV5-4 and J usage is TRBJ1-2, with a weak D call TRBD1 (6 bases). Germline CDR1 reads SGHNT; CDR2 reads YYREEE (reference sequence). V was trimmed by 4 bases and J by 6 bases, leaving 22 bases between them. This CDR3 has 16 residues. CDR3 protein: CASSPEVQPRGNGYTF. The CDR3 bases are TGTGCCAGCAGCCCTGAGGTCCAGCCAAGGGGGAATGGCTACACCTTC.

The J gene is TRBJ1-2, the V gene TRBV3-1 (or the pseudogene TRBV3-2); TRBD1 agrees at 7 bases. Trimming took 4 bases from V and 2 from J; bases not matched to a gene: 4. The CDR3 runs to 14 residues. The V gene's germline CDR1 is LGHDT and CDR2 YNNKEL (reference sequence). The CDR3 loop is CASSPGQRNYGYTF. DNA of the CDR3: TGTGCCAGCAGCCCGGGACAGCGGAACTATGGCTACACCTTC.

The chain combines TRBV18 with TRBJ1-6; possibly TRBD1 for D (5 bases). V lost 2 bases, J lost 8 bases, and 13 bases lay in between. This CDR3 contains 15 residues. Per germline, CDR1 KGHSH and CDR2 LQKENI. This CDR3 is CASSPIGPGDSPLHF. CDR3 nucleotide sequence: TGTGCCAGCTCACCAATAGGGCCGGGGGATTCACCCCTCCACTTT.

V and J are TRBV28 and TRBJ1-6; D unresolved. The CDR3 is 17 residues long. The V end was cut by 5 bases, the J end by 3 bases, with 17 bases between. Germline CDR1 is MDHEN and CDR2 is SYDVKM. The CDR3 spells CASSRFLGNNYNSPLHF. The DNA of the CDR3 is TGTGCCAGCAGTCGCTTTCTGGGCAATAACTATAATTCACCCCTCCACTTT.

This rearrangement joins TRBV2 to TRBJ1-5, with 8 positions matching TRBD1. The CDR3 length is 15 residues. The junction had 13 bases not matched to a gene; V was cut back by 6 bases and J by 9 bases. Germline assignment: CDR1 SNHLY and CDR2 FYNNEI. CDR3 sequence reads: CASSFLDRVLWPQHF. In DNA, the CDR3 is TGTGCCAGCAGCTTCCTGGACAGGGTACTTTGGCCCCAGCATTTT.

The chain joins TRBV9 to TRBJ1-2, with D unresolved. The germline V gene encodes CDR1 SGDLS and CDR2 YYNGEE. Trimming shortened V by 4 bases and J by 6 bases, and 16 bases separated the two germline ends. The CDR3 runs 14 residues. CDR3 coding DNA: TGTGCCAGCAGCCCTAATCCTTTAATGGATGGCTACACCTTC. It translates to CASSPNPLMDGYTF.

On this clone itself: Its ends do not fully match the called genes, so a read error is possible. The chain recombines TRBV6-1 with TRBJ1-2; TRBD1 matches at 8 bases. The CDR3 covers 15 residues. In germline, CDR1 is MNHNS, CDR2 SASEGT. This chain's CDR3 is CASSEGQGVQYGYTF. The CDR3 nucleotides are TGTGCCAGCAGCGAAGGACAGGGAGTTCAATATGGCTACACCTTC.

The chain employs TRBV9 and TRBJ2-3, with a tentative D call TRBD1 (6 bases). The V end lost 4 bases, the J end lost 2 bases, and 14 bases lay between the germline ends. The germline V gene has CDR1 SGDLS and CDR2 YYNGEE. The CDR3 runs 15 residues. CDR3 residues: CASSNDRYSTDTQYF. The CDR3 DNA sequence: TGTGCCAGCAGCAATGACAGGTACTCCACAGATACGCAGTATTTT.

The rearrangement uses TRBV10-3 and TRBJ2-7, with a tentative D call TRBD1 (6 bases). This CDR3 region has 16 residues. V was clipped by 0 bases and J by 7 bases, with 19 bases between them. Germline values: CDR1 ENHRY, CDR2 SYGVKD. CDR3 coding DNA: TGTGCCATCAGTGAGTCGGGTGACAGGCGTTTTGGGGAGCAGTACTTC. Its protein is CAISESGDRRFGEQYF.

This clone showed up just a few times. The genes are TRBV5-1 and TRBJ1-2; D ambiguous. The V gene's germline CDR1 is SGHRS and CDR2 YFSETQ. This CDR3 has 14 residues. With 5 bases removed from V and 1 base from J, the gap between germline ends came to 12 bases. The CDR3 nucleotides are TGCGCCAGCAGTCCCTACATGGTTAACTATGGCTACACCTTC. It is translated as CASSPYMVNYGYTF.

The chain combines TRBV7-9 with TRBJ2-5, with 8 bases aligning to TRBD1. Looked up from germline, CDR1 is SEHNR and CDR2 is FQNEAQ (reference sequence). The CDR3 has 14 residues. V dropped 5 bases and J dropped 2; count of bases not matched to a gene: 4. The CDR3 protein is CASSRGQGQETQYF. CDR3 nucleotides: TGTGCCAGCAGCAGAGGACAGGGACAAGAGACCCAGTACTTC.

V gene TRBV6-2 or TRBV6-3 combines with J gene TRBJ2-7; TRBD2 matches at 10 bases. Looked up from germline, CDR1 is MNHEY and CDR2 is SVGEGT. The CDR3 is made up of 18 amino acids. J gave up 3 bases and V 4 bases, and 15 bases lay outside the gene matches. CDR3 sequence (DNA): TGTGCCAGCAGTTTTCTAGCGGGAGAGGGACGAACTTACTACGAGCAGTACTTC. Translation: CASSFLAGEGRTYYEQYF.

This chain joins TRBV30 and TRBJ1-5; 7 nucleotides line up with TRBD1. J gave up 6 bases and V 1 base, and 6 bases lay outside the gene matches. The CDR3 loop spans 14 amino acids. Per the germline V gene, CDR1 is GTSNPN and CDR2 is SVGIG (reference sequence). The CDR3 DNA follows: TGTGCCTGGAGTGACGGAACAGGGGTTCAGCCCCAGCATTTT. As protein: CAWSDGTGVQPQHF.

There are a few counts of this clone. This chain links TRBV6-4 with TRBJ2-2; TRBD1 or TRBD2 may be the D gene (5 bases each). The V gene lost 2 bases and the J gene lost 3 bases, with 10 bases spanning the gap. The germline gives CDR1 MRHNA, CDR2 SNTAGT. The CDR3 is 15 residues long. CDR3 in amino acids: CASSDHGADTGELFF. The CDR3 DNA sequence: TGTGCCAGCAGTGACCACGGGGCGGACACCGGGGAGCTGTTTTTT.

This clone was picked up a small number of times. The CDR3 DNA is TGTGCCAGCACCTCCCGGGGACAGGGAGCCTACGAGCAGTACTTC. Its protein is CASTSRGQGAYEQYF. V usage is TRBV6-5 and J usage is TRBJ2-7; the match to TRBD1 covers 9 bases. V was clipped by 7 bases and J by 2 bases; unmatched bases: 9. This CDR3 has 15 amino acids. Germline V gene data show CDR1 as MNHEY and CDR2 as SVGAGI.

The chain employs TRBV6-4 and TRBJ1-1; TRBD1 is a possible D gene (5 bases). The CDR3 totals 10 residues. Trimming took off 2 bases at V and 10 bases at J, with 5 bases between the two ends. The germline gives CDR1 MRHNA, CDR2 SNTAGT. The CDR3 loop reads CASSDRGAFF. In DNA form, the CDR3 reads TGTGCCAGCAGTGACAGGGGAGCTTTCTTT.

This chain links TRBV7-9 with TRBJ2-6; no clear D. This CDR3 contains 14 residues. From germline, CDR1 is SEHNR and CDR2 FQNEAQ (reference sequence). V lost 7 bases and J 1 base, leaving 8 bases between the germline ends. This CDR3 reads CASTPRSGANVLTF. The CDR3 region has the DNA TGTGCCAGCACACCTAGATCTGGGGCCAACGTCCTGACTTTC. Using reference TRBV7-9 and TRBJ2-6 for the parts outside the CDR3, the full variable domain is DTGVSQNPRHKITKRGQNVTFRCDPISEHNRLYWYRQTLGQGPEFLTYFQNEAQLEKSRLLSDRFSAERPKGSFSTLEIQRTEQGDSAMYLCASTPRSGANVLTFGAGSRLTVL.

About this clone itself: One end of the junction varies from germline; a read error may be responsible. This chain links TRBV12-3 or TRBV12-4 with TRBJ1-1, with no clear D. The CDR3 covers 13 residues. This CDR3 reads CATQQDWNPEAFF. In DNA form, the CDR3 reads TGTGCCACCCAGCAGGATTGGAACCCTGAAGCTTTCTTT.

The chain uses TRBV30 and TRBJ2-5; no reliable D call. V dropped 2 bases and J dropped 4 bases, with 5 bases sitting between them. Germline V gene sequence: CDR1 GTSNPN, CDR2 SVGIG (reference sequence). The CDR3 loop spans 11 amino acids. The CDR3 protein is CAWSFSETQYF. CDR3 bases: TGTGCCTGGAGTTTCTCAGAGACCCAGTACTTC.

The chain couples TRBV7-9 to TRBJ2-5; the D is unclear. V gave up 5 bases and J gave up 5 bases, with 6 bases separating them. Germline CDR1 and CDR2: SEHNR and FQNEAQ (reference sequence). CDR3 length equals 11 residues. DNA of the CDR3: TGTGCCAGCAGCGCTAAGGAGACCCAGTACTTC. The encoded protein is CASSAKETQYF.

The CDR3 coding sequence is TGTGCCAGCAGCCAATACGTCGGCAGGGGCGCCTACGAGCAGTACTTC. Residues: CASSQYVGRGAYEQYF. V gene TRBV16 combines with J gene TRBJ2-7, with a weak D call TRBD1 (6 bases). The CDR3 has 16 residues. Trimming cost V 1 base and J 2 bases, with 15 bases left between them. The germline V gene encodes CDR1 KGHSY and CDR2 FQNENV.

The chain uses TRBV13 and TRBJ2-3, with 7 bases fitting TRBD2. The CDR3 is made up of 17 amino acids. From germline, CDR1 is PRHDT and CDR2 FYEKMQ (reference sequence). V was pared by 0 bases and J by 0 bases, with 6 bases of the junction left unmatched. CDR3 region: CASSLGRTRTSTDTQYF. The CDR3 DNA reads as TGTGCCAGCAGCTTAGGGCGGACTAGAACTAGCACAGATACGCAGTATTTT. Drawing the rest from reference TRBV13 and TRBJ2-3, the complete variable domain is AAGVIQSPRHLIKEKRETATLKCYPIPRHDTVYWYQQGPGQDPQFLISFYEKMQSDKGSIPDRFSAQQFSDYHSELNMSSLELGDSALYFCASSLGRTRTSTDTQYFGPGTRLTVL.

The chain recombines TRBV7-8 with TRBJ2-7; no definite D call. This CDR3 has 17 amino acids. Germline CDR1 is SGHVS and CDR2 is FQNEAQ. V was cut by 4 bases and J by 0 bases, with 19 bases left in between. The CDR3 DNA sequence: TGTGCCAGCAGCTCAACCCGCGCGGATACTGGCTCCTACGAGCAGTACTTC. Protein product: CASSSTRADTGSYEQYF.

V is TRBV27 and J is TRBJ2-1; 9 bases are shared with TRBD1. V lost 6 bases to trimming and J lost 10 bases; unmatched junction nucleotides: 10. The CDR3 is made up of 14 amino acids. Germline V gene lookup returns CDR1 MNHEY and CDR2 SMNVEV (reference sequence). In DNA, the CDR3 is TGTGCCAGCAGACAACCCACAGGGGGCGAGGAGCAGTTCTTC. It yields the protein CASRQPTGGEEQFF.

The gene calls are TRBV7-3 and TRBJ1-2; TRBD1 matches at 8 bases. Germline CDR1 is SGHTA and CDR2 is FQGTGA. CDR3 length: 15 amino acids. Losses at the gene ends were 5 bases for V and 7 bases for J; bases not matched to a gene: 12. CDR3 amino acids: CASSLQGDGRGGYTF. In nucleotides, the CDR3 is TGTGCCAGCAGCCTACAGGGGGACGGGCGGGGTGGCTACACCTTC.